This T cell receptor (beta chain) was recovered during a study of early T cells in non-severe SARS-CoV-2 infection (dated by TCRdb to the early 2020s). With regard to the full study: TCR sequencing used bulk RNA from unsorted whole blood, so alpha and beta chains could not be paired. Points the paper makes about the study in general: VDJdb matching was skewed toward anti-spike CD8 responses, so virus-specific expansions were likely underestimated and private and CD4 specificities were missed.

V is pared back by 10 bases and J by 5 bases, with 20 bases lying between the germline termini. Looking up the germline V gene yields CDR1 MRHNA and CDR2 SNTAGT. CDR3 length: 14 amino acids, cysteine to phenylalanine. The sequence is cut down to CDR3 DNA, 42 bases in frame from base 1. Library method: 5' RACE. These reads were obtained on a NextSeq 500. The TCR library protocol attached unique molecular identifiers to individual cDNA molecules to correct for sequencing error and PCR bias. Both TCR alpha and beta chains were sequenced, and tight co-correlation was observed between alpha and beta sequence abundances in each sample. The paper's processing steps were these. Decombinator V4 was used to annotate the V gene, J gene and CDR3 of the TCR sequences. Expanded TCRs were defined as changing significantly between any two time points under a Poisson model with p below 0.0001. TCR abundances were normalised to the total number of TCRs sequenced per sample and were expressed as counts per million. TRAV1-2 paired with TRAJ12, TRAJ20 or TRAJ33 defined MAIT TCRs, while TRAV10 paired with TRAJ18 defined iNKT TCRs. VDJdb, accessed on 1 November 2021, was searched for TCRs annotated for CMV, EBV and SARS-CoV-2, and TCRs annotated for more than one antigen were excluded. TCRdb applied fastp at Q25 and MiXCR to the public reads, then kept only in-frame beta chains. Records with the same CDR3 protein are collapsed into one entry carrying the most frequent genes and DNA. The V and J calls were not made by the authors but by TCRdb's processing. The sample table holds approximately 45,000 distinct CDR3 sequences, of which roughly 7.1% were seen once. The ten largest clones capture approximately 5% of the sample.

The study was a case-control design nested within a healthcare worker cohort in London, UK, with weekly nasopharyngeal swab PCR tests and blood sampling. Healthcare workers were recruited during the week of the UK lockdown, between 23 and 31 March 2020, and followed weekly for up to roughly 15 weeks. This clonotype has a handful of counts. Which antigen it targets is not known. Base quality data are lacking; no much larger clone is found one base away. This sequence was found in an adult who was a healthcare worker with PCR-confirmed SARS-CoV-2 infection or an uninfected control (not recorded which). The material sequenced was whole blood. The chain employs TRBV6-4 and TRBJ1-1, and the D gene may be TRBD1, 6 bases matching. CDR3 protein: CAKYSDREYTEAFF. The DNA is TGTGCCAAGTATTCGGACAGAGAGTATACTGAAGCTTTCTTT.